The 30 T cell receptor beta chains reported below all come from one sample, sequenced in a study of blood T cells in healthy people across ages. For the second PCR, which ran for about 7 to 11 cycles, a sample-barcoded 5' primer and a J-beta primer mix were used. TCRdb called the 5' RACE reads again in MiXCR, with one record for every CDR3 protein. The table shows over a million distinct CDR3 sequences, with 40% to 55% occurring only once. The sample consisted of blood. Every receptor here comes from a woman aged 55-70 years in good health.

The chain has TRBV29-1 and TRBJ2-7; D not certain. This CDR3 region has 13 residues. Deletions cut 6 bases from V and 0 bases from J, with 12 bases between. Germline lookup yields CDR1 SQVTM and CDR2 ANQGSEA. CDR3 sequence (DNA): TGCAGCGTGGGGTGGGCAAGCTCCTACGAGCAGTACTTC. Amino acids: CSVGWASSYEQYF.

Remarks on this clonotype: At one boundary the junction diverges from the germline segment, which might be a read error. This rearrangement joins TRBV6-5 to TRBJ2-7; D is ambiguous. The CDR3 runs 13 residues. CDR1 is MNHEY and CDR2 is SVGAGI in the germline V gene. CDR3 sequence: CVSSDSGSDERYF. The CDR3 nucleotides read TGTGTCAGCAGTGACTCGGGCTCCGATGAGCGGTACTTC.

This CDR3 reads CASSEAGVAYEQYF. In DNA form, the CDR3 reads TGTGCCAGCAGTGAAGCGGGAGTTGCCTACGAGCAGTACTTC. The V and J genes are TRBV2 and TRBJ2-5, with TRBD2 as a possible D gene (5 bases). The J call may be incorrect, as the DNA end agrees better with TRBJ2-7. This CDR3 has 14 amino acids. CDR1 and CDR2 from the germline V gene are SNHLY and FYNNEI.

This clonotype was seen a handful of times. This chain connects TRBV10-3 to TRBJ2-5; D is perhaps TRBD2 (6 bases). Trimming removed 2 bases at V and 5 bases at J, with 12 bases between. The CDR3 spans 14 residues. Germline V gene data show CDR1 as ENHRY and CDR2 as SYGVKD. The CDR3 coding sequence is TGTGCCATCAGTGAGCTTGGGGGAGGTGAGACCCAGTACTTC. Protein product: CAISELGGGETQYF.

This chain joins TRBV7-9 and TRBJ2-7, with TRBD1 identical over 7 bases. Per germline, CDR1 SEHNR and CDR2 FQNEAQ (reference sequence). The CDR3 has 15 amino acids. Trimming took 2 bases from V and 3 from J; bases not matched to a gene: 7. The CDR3 DNA is TGTGCCAGCAGCTTATCCGACAGGGCGGGCTACGAGCAGTACTTC. It yields the protein CASSLSDRAGYEQYF.

This clonotype was seen more than once but under ten times. The chain links TRBV20-1 to TRBJ2-1, with 10 nucleotides matching TRBD1. The CDR3 runs to 14 residues. Germline assignment: CDR1 DFQATT and CDR2 SNEGSKA (reference sequence). V lost 8 bases to trimming and J lost 5 bases; unmatched junction nucleotides: 9. CDR3: CSSFGTGDHNEQFF. In DNA, the CDR3 is TGCAGTTCGTTTGGGACAGGGGACCACAATGAGCAGTTCTTC.

This rearrangement joins TRBV19 to TRBJ2-3; D perhaps matches TRBD1 (5 bases). V was clipped by 5 bases and J by 0 bases, with 12 bases between them. The CDR3 loop spans 15 amino acids. Germline V gene lookup returns CDR1 LNHDA and CDR2 SQIVND (reference sequence). The CDR3 DNA follows: TGTGCCAGTAGTGATGACAGATCTAGCACAGATACGCAGTATTTT. It specifies CASSDDRSSTDTQYF.

In its sample, this clonotype was seen a few times. The chain joins TRBV27 to TRBJ2-7; 9 bases map to TRBD1. After removal of 3 bases from V and 0 bases from J, the junction contained 6 bases not matched to a gene. Per the germline V gene, CDR1 is MNHEY and CDR2 is SMNVEV (reference sequence). The CDR3 is 16 amino acids. In nucleotides, the CDR3 is TGTGCCAGCAGTTTTTCTACAGGGGGCCTCTCCTACGAGCAGTACTTC. It encodes CASSFSTGGLSYEQYF.

In its sample, this clonotype was seen once. The chain employs TRBV6-2 or TRBV6-3 and TRBJ2-1; TRBD1 might be the D (6 bases). This CDR3 comprises 14 residues. The ends were cut back, 8 bases at V and 8 bases at J, with 19 bases in the middle. The germline gives CDR1 MNHEY, CDR2 SVGEGT. The CDR3 sequence is CASLRGGWGHEQFF. CDR3 DNA: TGTGCCAGCCTTAGAGGGGGTTGGGGGCATGAGCAGTTCTTC.

This clonotype was seen a handful of times. V and J are TRBV11-3 and TRBJ2-5; maybe TRBD1 (6 bases). Germline V gene sequence: CDR1 SGHNT, CDR2 YENEEA. Trimming took off 4 bases at V and 2 bases at J, with 11 bases between the two ends. The CDR3 extends over 14 amino acids. The DNA for the CDR3 is TGTGCCAGCAGCTCGCACAGGGAACAAGAGACCCAGTACTTC. It codes for CASSSHREQETQYF.

In this sample, this clonotype turned up a few times. The V gene is TRBV29-1, the J gene TRBJ2-1; 9 positions match TRBD1. The V segment lost 0 bases and the J segment 7 bases; nucleotides outside the gene matches: 10. CDR1 is SQVTM and CDR2 is ANQGSEA in the germline V gene. CDR3 length: 16 amino acids. The CDR3: CSVEDSNTGGLNEQFF. The CDR3 nucleotides read TGCAGCGTTGAAGACAGCAACACAGGGGGCTTGAATGAGCAGTTCTTC.

With regard to this clonotype: This clone may be a read error of a much larger clone one base away. The chain joins TRBV10-3 to TRBJ2-5; 9 bases are shared with TRBD2. V lost 2 bases, J lost 5 bases, and 6 bases stayed unmatched. Germline V gene sequence: CDR1 ENHRY, CDR2 SYGVKD. The CDR3 consists of 15 residues. The CDR3 DNA follows: TGTGCCATCAGTGAGGCGACAAGCGGGAGGGAGACCCAGTACTTC. Translated, it gives CAISEATSGRETQYF.

In its sample, this clonotype was seen a few times. V gene TRBV7-2 combines with J gene TRBJ2-5; perhaps D is TRBD1 or TRBD2 (5 bases each). The last part of the DNA fits TRBJ2-7 better; the J call may be wrong. The CDR3 runs to 14 residues. CDR1 SGHTA and CDR2 FQGNSA come from the germline V gene. CDR3 bases: TGTGCCAGCAGTCGTCCCGGGACCTTCTCCGAGCAGTACTTC. Its protein product is CASSRPGTFSEQYF.

This clonotype was observed a handful of times. V and J are TRBV2 and TRBJ1-6; D is ambiguous. This CDR3 is built from 11 residues. Looked up from germline, CDR1 is SNHLY and CDR2 is FYNNEI. V was trimmed by 3 bases and J by 6 bases, leaving 0 bases between them. Here the CDR3 DNA reads TGTGCCAGCAGTGATAATTCACCCCTCCACTTT. It is translated as CASSDNSPLHF.

CDR3 protein: CASSLSGTSGISYEQYF. Written as DNA, the CDR3 is TGTGCCAGCAGTTTATCGGGGACTAGCGGGATCTCCTACGAGCAGTACTTC. V is TRBV27 and J is TRBJ2-7, with TRBD2 matching over 13 bases. This CDR3 comprises 17 residues. The ends lost 0 bases at V and 0 bases at J; junction bases unmatched: 2. Per germline, CDR1 MNHEY and CDR2 SMNVEV (reference sequence).

Only one count was recorded for this clonotype. A junction end diverges from the germline sequence, so it may reflect a read error. The chain carries TRBV28 and TRBJ2-5; 7 bases agree with TRBD1. Germline CDR1 MDHEN, CDR2 SYDVKM. The CDR3 covers 11 residues. The CDR3 region has the DNA TGTGCCGGCAGTTCGACAGGGTCGACGTACTTC. Protein product: CAGSSTGSTYF.

This clonotype was recorded a few times. CDR3 bases: TGCAGCGTTGAATCGACTAGCGACTACGAGCAGTACTTC. Translated, it gives CSVESTSDYEQYF. This chain links TRBV29-1 with TRBJ2-5, with 8 bases identical to TRBD2. The tail of the sequence fits TRBJ2-7 better, so the J call may be wrong. The CDR3 extends over 13 amino acids. In germline, CDR1 is SQVTM, CDR2 ANQGSEA.

This clonotype was detected ten times or more. The V call is TRBV7-2, the J call TRBJ2-1; D might be TRBD2 (6 bases). V was trimmed by 1 base and J by 9 bases, leaving 19 bases between them. CDR1 is SGHTA, CDR2 FQGNSA, per germline. This CDR3 has 16 amino acids. The CDR3 loop reads CASSLVSGVGIAEQFF. The CDR3 bases are TGTGCCAGCAGCTTAGTCTCGGGAGTGGGCATCGCTGAGCAGTTCTTC.

Points on this clonotype: This may stem from a read error, because a much larger clone lies one nucleotide away. The chain links TRBV2 to TRBJ2-1; D may correspond to TRBD1 or TRBD2 (5 bases each). In germline, CDR1 is SNHLY, CDR2 FYNNEI. Trimming took off 4 bases at V and 7 bases at J, with 17 bases between the two ends. The CDR3 totals 15 residues. The CDR3: CASSVGRGLWNEQFF. CDR3 DNA: TGTGCCAGCAGTGTGGGACGAGGCCTTTGGAATGAGCAGTTCTTC.

V is TRBV7-8 and J is TRBJ2-1; tentatively, D is TRBD2 (6 bases). The CDR3 runs 15 residues. Germline assignment: CDR1 SGHVS and CDR2 FQNEAQ. Trimming cost V 5 bases and J 2 bases, with 13 bases left between them. CDR3 in amino acids: CASSPLAETYNEQFF. In DNA, the CDR3 is TGTGCCAGCAGCCCACTAGCAGAAACCTACAATGAGCAGTTCTTC.

The chain joins TRBV7-8 to TRBJ2-5, with D uncertain. Trimming left V 3 bases short and J 1 base short, with 6 bases between. Germline V gives CDR1 SGHVS, CDR2 FQNEAQ. The CDR3 loop spans 13 amino acids. DNA of the CDR3: TGTGCCAGCAGCTTTCAACCCCAAGAGACCCAGTACTTC. Protein sequence: CASSFQPQETQYF.

V and J are TRBV9 and TRBJ2-6; 9 bases align to TRBD1. The ends lost 7 bases at V and 4 bases at J; junction bases unmatched: 6. This CDR3 has 15 residues. Germline V gene sequence: CDR1 SGDLS, CDR2 YYNGEE. The DNA for the CDR3 is TGTGCCAGCGGGACAGGGTCATCAGGGGCCAACGTCCTGACTTTC. Its protein product is CASGTGSSGANVLTF.

The table lists this clonotype with a few counts. The chain recombines TRBV5-8 with TRBJ2-2; the match to TRBD1 covers 7 bases. Germline assignment: CDR1 SGHTS and CDR2 YDEGEE. Germline trimming cut 4 bases from V and 4 bases from J; bases unmatched to any gene: 10. The CDR3 length is 16 residues. DNA for the CDR3: TGTGCCAGCAGCACGGGACAGATACGAAGCACCGGGGAGCTGTTTTTT. The encoded protein is CASSTGQIRSTGELFF.

This clonotype turned up a few times. The chain combines TRBV27 with TRBJ1-6; a weak D match, TRBD1 (6 bases). Per germline, CDR1 MNHEY and CDR2 SMNVEV (reference sequence). The length of the CDR3 is 16 residues. V lost 4 bases to trimming and J lost 10 bases, with 20 bases between them. The CDR3 coding sequence is TGTGCCAGCAGTTCTCTATTACAGGGATCCAAATCACCCCTCCACTTT. Its protein is CASSSLLQGSKSPLHF.

This rearrangement joins TRBV20-1 to TRBJ2-5; 14 positions match TRBD2. CDR3 length: 16 residues. The J segment lost 5 bases and the V segment lost 2 bases, leaving 7 bases of the junction unmatched. Germline V lookup: CDR1 DFQATT, CDR2 SNEGSKA (reference sequence). CDR3 nucleotides: TGCAGTGCTAGACCTCCGGGACTAGCGGGAGTGGAGACCCAGTACTTC. This gives the protein CSARPPGLAGVETQYF.

This CDR3 is CASSYGAGATNTEAFF. In DNA, the CDR3 is TGTGCCAGCAGTTACGGGGCAGGGGCTACCAACACTGAAGCTTTCTTT. This chain links TRBV6-6 with TRBJ1-1, with D maybe TRBD1 (6 bases). CDR3 length: 16 amino acids. CDR1 and CDR2 from the germline V gene are MNHNY and SVGAGI (reference sequence). The V end lost 2 bases, the J end lost 2 bases, and 15 bases lay between the germline ends.

J is TRBJ1-1 and V is TRBV12-3 or TRBV12-4, with 9 bases fitting TRBD1. Losses at the gene ends were 5 bases for V and 1 base for J; bases not matched to a gene: 5. This CDR3 contains 15 residues. The DNA for the CDR3 is TGTGCCAGCAGTCCTCTGGACAGGGGGAACACTGAAGCTTTCTTT. It specifies CASSPLDRGNTEAFF.

The chain carries TRBV20-1 and TRBJ2-4, with TRBD1 identical over 7 bases. The J call may be wrong; the DNA end is better matched by TRBJ2-7. CDR1 and CDR2 from the germline V gene are DFQATT and SNEGSKA (reference sequence). The CDR3 runs to 14 residues. The CDR3 DNA sequence: TGCAGTGCTAGCCGGGCAGGGGGTTGGTACGAGCAGTACTTC. Protein product: CSASRAGGWYEQYF.

V and J are TRBV27 and TRBJ2-2, with D possibly being TRBD2 (5 bases). From germline, CDR1 is MNHEY and CDR2 SMNVEV (reference sequence). The CDR3 runs to 17 residues. V lost 9 bases and J 4 bases, leaving 24 bases between the germline ends. Here the CDR3 reads CASIDGSPGRITGELFF. For the CDR3, the DNA is TGTGCCAGTATAGATGGTTCCCCGGGAAGGATCACCGGGGAGCTGTTTTTT.

The chain employs TRBV10-3 and TRBJ2-4; D gene unclear. Gene TRBJ2-5 matches the end of the DNA better, so the J call may be wrong. Germline CDR1 ENHRY, CDR2 SYGVKD. The length of the CDR3 is 13 residues. The CDR3 region is CALNDNYQETQYF. The CDR3 DNA follows: TGTGCCCTCAATGACAACTATCAAGAGACCCAGTACTTC.